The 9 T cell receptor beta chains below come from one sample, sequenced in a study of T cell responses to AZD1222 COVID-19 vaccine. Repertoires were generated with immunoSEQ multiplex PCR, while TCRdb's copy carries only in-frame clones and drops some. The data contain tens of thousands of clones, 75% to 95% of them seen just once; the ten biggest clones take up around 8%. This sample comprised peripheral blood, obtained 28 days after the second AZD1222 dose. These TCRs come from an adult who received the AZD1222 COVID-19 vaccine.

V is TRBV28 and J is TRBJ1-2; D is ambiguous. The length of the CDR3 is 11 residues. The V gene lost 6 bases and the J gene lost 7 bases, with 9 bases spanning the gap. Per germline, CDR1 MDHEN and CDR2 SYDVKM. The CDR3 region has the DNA TGTGCCAGCAGGCAAATTCTTGGCTACACCTTC. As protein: CASRQILGYTF.

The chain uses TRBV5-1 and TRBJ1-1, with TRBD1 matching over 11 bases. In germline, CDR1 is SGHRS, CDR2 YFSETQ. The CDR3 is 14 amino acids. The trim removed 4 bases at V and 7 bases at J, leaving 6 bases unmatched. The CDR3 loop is CASSTGTGGNEAFF. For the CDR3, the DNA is TGCGCCAGCAGCACCGGGACAGGGGGTAATGAAGCTTTCTTT.

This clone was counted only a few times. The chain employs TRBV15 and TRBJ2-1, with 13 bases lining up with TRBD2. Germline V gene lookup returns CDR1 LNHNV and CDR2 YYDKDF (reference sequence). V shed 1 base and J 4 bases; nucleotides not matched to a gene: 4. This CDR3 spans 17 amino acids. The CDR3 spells CATSRVEGLAGYNEQFF. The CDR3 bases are TGTGCCACCAGCAGAGTTGAGGGACTAGCGGGGTACAATGAGCAGTTCTTC.

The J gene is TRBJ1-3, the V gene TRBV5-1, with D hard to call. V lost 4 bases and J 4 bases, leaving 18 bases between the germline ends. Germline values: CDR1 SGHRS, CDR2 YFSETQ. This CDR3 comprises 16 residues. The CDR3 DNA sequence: TGCGCCAGCAGCCTCGAGGCGGACTCTCGGGGAAACACCATATATTTT. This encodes CASSLEADSRGNTIYF.

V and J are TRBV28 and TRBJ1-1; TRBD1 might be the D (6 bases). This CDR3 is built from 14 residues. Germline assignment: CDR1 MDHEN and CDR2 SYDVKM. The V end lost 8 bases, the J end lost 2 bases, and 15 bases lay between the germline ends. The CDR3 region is CASREHRANTEAFF. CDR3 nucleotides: TGTGCCAGCCGCGAACACAGGGCTAACACTGAAGCTTTCTTT. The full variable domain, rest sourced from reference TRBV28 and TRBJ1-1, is DVKVTQSSRYLVKRTGEKVFLECVQDMDHENMFWYRQDPGLGLRLIYFSYDVKMKEKGDIPEGYSVSREKKERFSLILESASTNQTSMYLCASREHRANTEAFFGQGTRLTVV.

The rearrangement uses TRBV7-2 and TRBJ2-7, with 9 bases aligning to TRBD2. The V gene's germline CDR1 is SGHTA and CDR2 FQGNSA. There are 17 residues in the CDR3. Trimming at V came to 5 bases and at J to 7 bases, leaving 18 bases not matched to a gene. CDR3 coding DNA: TGTGCCAGCAGCACCTCCGGGAGGGTAGCGGGAGAGAGTGAGCAGTACTTC. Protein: CASSTSGRVAGESEQYF.

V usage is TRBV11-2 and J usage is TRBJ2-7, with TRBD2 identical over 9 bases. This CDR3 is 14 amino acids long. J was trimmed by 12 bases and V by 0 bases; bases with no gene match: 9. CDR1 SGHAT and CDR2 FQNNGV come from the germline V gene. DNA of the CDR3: TGTGCCAGCAGCTTAGATCGCGGGGGGGGAGCGTGGTACTTC. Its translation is CASSLDRGGGAWYF.

CDR3 nucleotide sequence: TGTGCCACCAGCAGAGACAAGGGGTACGAGCAGTACTTC. It encodes CATSRDKGYEQYF. V usage is TRBV15 and J usage is TRBJ2-7; D perhaps matches TRBD1 (5 bases). With 0 bases removed from V and 4 bases from J, the gap between germline ends came to 7 bases. Germline V CDR1 and CDR2: LNHNV, YYDKDF (reference sequence). CDR3 length: 13 amino acids.

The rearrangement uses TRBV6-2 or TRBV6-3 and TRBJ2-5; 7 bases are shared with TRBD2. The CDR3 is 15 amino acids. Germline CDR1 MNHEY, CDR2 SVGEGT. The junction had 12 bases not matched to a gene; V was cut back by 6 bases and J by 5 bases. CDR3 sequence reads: CASSPSSGGGETQYF. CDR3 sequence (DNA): TGTGCCAGCAGCCCCTCTAGCGGCGGTGGGGAGACCCAGTACTTC.